The 20 T cell receptor beta chains listed next were all sequenced from one sample in a study of T cells in Graves' hyperthyroidism and ophthalmopathy. Amplification of TCR beta CDR3 regions was performed using RNA transcripts as template. The study used the HTBI primer set for a first-round RT-PCR of the TCR CDR3. TCRdb analysed the multiplex PCR reads with MiXCR anew, one entry per CDR3 protein. The sample shows 330,000 or so distinct CDR3 sequences, less than 20% of them seen only once. The sample was blood. The receptor source for this set is a middle-aged woman with Graves' ophthalmopathy.

This clonotype was recorded at least ten times. V usage is TRBV4-1 and J usage is TRBJ1-2; 7 bases map to TRBD1. The CDR3 spans 13 residues. Unmatched junction bases numbered 6, after V lost 6 bases and J lost 5 bases. Per the germline V gene, CDR1 is MGHRA and CDR2 is YSYEKL. CDR3 in amino acids: CASRETGRYGYTF. The CDR3 coding sequence is TGCGCCAGCAGGGAGACAGGGCGTTATGGCTACACCTTC.

The genes are TRBV6-2 or TRBV6-3 and TRBJ1-5, with 11 bases matching TRBD1. The germline V gene encodes CDR1 MNHEY and CDR2 SVGEGT. The trim removed 6 bases at V and 7 bases at J, leaving 11 bases unmatched. There are 16 residues in the CDR3. CDR3: CASRDGQGAGPQPQHF. For the CDR3, the DNA is TGTGCCAGCAGAGACGGACAGGGGGCAGGGCCCCAGCCCCAGCATTTT.

This clonotype was recorded many times. CDR3 nucleotides: TGTGCCAGCAGTGTGAACCACAGGGGGCAAATCTGGCAGTACTTC. Translation gives CASSVNHRGQIWQYF. This rearrangement joins TRBV28 to TRBJ2-7, with 9 bases fitting TRBD1. Germline CDR1 and CDR2: MDHEN and SYDVKM. Germline trimming cut 5 bases from V and 9 bases from J; bases unmatched to any gene: 14. The CDR3 loop spans 15 amino acids.

This clonotype was detected ten times or more. V and J are TRBV7-6 and TRBJ2-2; 11 bases line up with TRBD2. The CDR3 has 16 amino acids. J gave up 7 bases and V 1 base, and 5 bases lay outside the gene matches. The germline V gene has CDR1 SGHVS and CDR2 FNYEAQ. The DNA of the CDR3 is TGTGCCAGCAGCTTAGTTAGCGGGAGGGTCAGCGGGGAGCTGTTTTTT. It codes for CASSLVSGRVSGELFF.

This clonotype was seen many times. V is TRBV6-1 and J is TRBJ2-7; weak D call: TRBD1 (6 bases). V lost 2 bases and J 4 bases, leaving 9 bases between the germline ends. CDR1 is MNHNS and CDR2 is SASEGT in the germline V gene. This CDR3 spans 13 amino acids. The CDR3: CASSEQGRYEQYF. CDR3 DNA: TGTGCCAGCAGTGAACAGGGGCGGTACGAGCAGTACTTC.

On this clonotype itself: This may arise from a read error, as a much more abundant clone is one base away. V gene TRBV4-1 combines with J gene TRBJ1-1; D unresolved. Germline V lookup: CDR1 MGHRA, CDR2 YSYEKL. This CDR3 region has 16 residues. CDR3 nucleotide sequence: TGCACCAGCAGCCAAGATGAAGGACGGTTGAACACTGAAGCTTTCTTT. It encodes CTSSQDEGRLNTEAFF.

This clonotype was observed many times. This sequence joins TRBV7-2 and TRBJ1-3; D not resolved. The length of the CDR3 is 14 residues. Germline CDR1 SGHTA, CDR2 FQGNSA. Trimming took 2 bases from V and 1 from J, leaving 6 bases between them. Here the CDR3 DNA reads TGTGCCAGCAGCTTATTGCGGTCTGGAAACACCATATATTTT. Protein product: CASSLLRSGNTIYF.

The chain couples TRBV27 to TRBJ2-7; 12 nucleotides match TRBD2. Germline V lookup: CDR1 MNHEY, CDR2 SMNVEV (reference sequence). V was clipped by 5 bases and J by 2 bases; unmatched bases: 4. The length of the CDR3 is 15 residues. CDR3 amino acids: CASSLASGRAYEQYF. The CDR3 coding sequence is TGTGCCAGCAGTCTTGCTAGCGGGAGGGCCTACGAGCAGTACTTC.

This clonotype has at least ten counts. The V and J genes are TRBV4-3 and TRBJ1-5, with D uncertain. CDR3 size: 13 residues. The germline CDR1 and CDR2 sequences are LGHNA and YSLEER. Trimming stripped 2 bases from V and 5 bases from J, with 7 bases between. The CDR3 bases are TGCGCCAGCAGCCAATCCACTTATCAGCCCCAGCATTTT. It is translated as CASSQSTYQPQHF.

The sample holds many counts of this clonotype. V and J are TRBV27 and TRBJ2-7; 8 bases align to TRBD2. V shed 5 bases, J shed 2 bases, and the junction held 11 bases outside the gene matches. The CDR3 is made up of 16 amino acids. Germline V gene sequence: CDR1 MNHEY, CDR2 SMNVEV (reference sequence). The CDR3 sequence is CASSASSGYETYEQYF. The DNA for the CDR3 is TGTGCCAGCAGTGCCTCTAGCGGGTATGAAACCTACGAGCAGTACTTC.

This clonotype was recorded at least ten times. The chain employs TRBV27 and TRBJ1-1; weak D call: TRBD1 (5 bases). Germline V CDR1 and CDR2: MNHEY, SMNVEV (reference sequence). The ends were cut back, 3 bases at V and 0 bases at J, with 11 bases in the middle. The CDR3 totals 15 residues. The CDR3 protein is CASSLRGYMNTEAFF. CDR3 in DNA: TGTGCCAGCAGTTTGAGGGGTTATATGAACACTGAAGCTTTCTTT.

The CDR3 DNA reads TGCAGTGCTAAATTCGACAGCGCGTCCTACGAGCAGTACTTC. Its translation: CSAKFDSASYEQYF. V and J are TRBV20-1 and TRBJ2-7; possible D gene TRBD1, 5 bases. V gave up 4 bases and J gave up 1 base, with 14 bases separating them. The CDR3 is made up of 14 amino acids. Germline-derived CDR1 and CDR2 are DFQATT and SNEGSKA (reference sequence).

The CDR3 region has the DNA TGCGCCAGCAAGCCGGGAGGAGAGGGAGATACGCAGTATTTT. It is translated as CASKPGGEGDTQYF. The rearrangement uses TRBV10-1 and TRBJ2-3; TRBD2 aligns across 7 bases. Germline V lookup: CDR1 WNHNN, CDR2 SYGVQD (reference sequence). The CDR3 covers 14 residues. V gave up 7 bases and J gave up 5 bases; unmatched junction bases: 9.

This clonotype showed up many times. V gene TRBV28 combines with J gene TRBJ2-7, with D possibly matching TRBD2 (7 bases). V was clipped by 3 bases and J by 0 bases, with 15 bases between them. The CDR3 is 16 residues long. CDR1 and CDR2 from the germline V gene are MDHEN and SYDVKM. CDR3 residues: CASSFGGGPSSYEQYF. CDR3 sequence (DNA): TGTGCCAGCAGTTTTGGGGGGGGGCCGAGCTCCTACGAGCAGTACTTC.

This clonotype came up many times. This rearrangement joins TRBV18 to TRBJ1-2; TRBD1 matches 7 bases. V lost 3 bases and J lost 6; bases outside the gene matches: 7. This CDR3 spans 14 amino acids. The germline V gene has CDR1 KGHSH and CDR2 LQKENI. Here the CDR3 DNA reads TGTGCCAGCTCACCGACAGGGCCCGGGGATGGCTACACCTTC. Its protein product is CASSPTGPGDGYTF.

The table lists this clonotype with many counts. V is TRBV2 and J is TRBJ2-7; D tentatively fits TRBD1 or TRBD2 (5 bases each). Germline-derived CDR1 and CDR2 are SNHLY and FYNNEI. The CDR3 spans 11 residues. V shed 10 bases and J shed 3 bases, with 10 bases lying between them. The CDR3, as DNA: TGTGCCACCGGGGACCGCTACGAGCAGTACTTC. Amino acid sequence: CATGDRYEQYF.

In this sample, this clonotype turned up many times. The rearrangement joins TRBV12-3 or TRBV12-4 to TRBJ1-5; D not resolved. The V gene lost 3 bases and the J gene lost 12 bases, with 18 bases spanning the gap. The CDR3 consists of 14 residues. CDR3 in DNA: TGTGCCAGCAGTTTCCGGGAGTCGAGTCGGGTCCAGCATTTT. Encoded protein: CASSFRESSRVQHF.

In this sample, this clonotype turned up many times. The gene calls are TRBV25-1 and TRBJ2-7, with D possibly matching TRBD2 (5 bases). From germline, CDR1 is MGHDK and CDR2 SYGVNS. V shed 1 base and J shed 3 bases, with 19 bases lying between them. The CDR3 is 17 amino acids. CDR3 in DNA: TGTGCCAGCAGTGAATCCTTCAGAGAAGCGGACCACTACGAGCAGTACTTC. Its protein product is CASSESFREADHYEQYF.

This clonotype was observed a handful of times. This chain uses TRBV3-1 with TRBJ1-1; D is unclear. From germline, CDR1 is LGHDT and CDR2 YNNKEL (reference sequence). Trimming took off 0 bases at V and 1 base at J, with 12 bases between the two ends. The CDR3 extends over 16 amino acids. CDR3 protein: CASSQDIQPTNTEAFF. In DNA, the CDR3 is TGTGCCAGCAGCCAAGATATTCAACCCACGAACACTGAAGCTTTCTTT.

Many counts were recorded for this clonotype. This chain joins TRBV24-1 and TRBJ1-1, with 7 bases matching TRBD1. J gave up 6 bases and V 2 bases, and 11 bases lay outside the gene matches. The CDR3 totals 16 residues. The germline V gene has CDR1 KGHDR and CDR2 SFDVKD. The CDR3 is CATSDSSTRQGSEAFF. CDR3 sequence (DNA): TGTGCCACCAGTGATTCATCCACGAGACAGGGCTCTGAAGCTTTCTTT.